These T cell receptor beta chains were read from a single sample in a study of CDR3 diversity in severe acne. TCRdb called the PCR reads again in MiXCR, with one record for every CDR3 protein. The profile shows some 90,000 distinct CDR3 sequences, around half of them singletons. Sequences were obtained from blood. The receptor source for this set is a male donor in good health, serving as a control. CDR3s include the opening cysteine and the closing phenylalanine or tryptophan. The D gene is left open where the match is weak. A row's size may be missing; if present it is once, few, many or a size class.

V gene,J gene,clone size,D gene,CDR3 protein,CDR3 DNA
TRBV29-1,TRBJ1-1,few,TRBD1,CSVAPPGQGAEAFF,TGCAGCGTTGCACCCCCGGGACAGGGGGCTGAAGCTTTCTTT
TRBV9,TRBJ2-7,.,.,CASSPPGARGDEQYF,TGTGCCAGCAGCCCCCCTGGCGCGAGGGGTGACGAGCAGTACTTC
TRBV20-1,TRBJ2-7,.,.,CSAGGSAREQYF,TGCAGTGCTGGGGGGAGCGCCCGCGAGCAGTACTTC
TRBV2,TRBJ1-2,.,.,CASSELGNGYTF,TGTGCCAGCAGTGAATTGGGGAATGGCTACACCTTC
TRBV19,TRBJ2-2,.,TRBD2,CASLAWGRADTGGLFF,TGTGCCAGTTTGGCCTGGGGGAGGGCCGACACCGGGGGGCTGTTTTTT
TRBV20-1,TRBJ1-1,.,.,CSASLWRVRAEAFF,TGCAGTGCTAGTCTTTGGAGGGTCCGGGCTGAAGCTTTCTTT
TRBV7-3,TRBJ1-1,few,.,CASSAGQGTEAFF,TGTGCCAGCAGCGCGGGACAAGGGACTGAAGCTTTCTTT
TRBV5-1,TRBJ1-5,.,.,CASSPGGVGGNQPQHF,TGCGCCAGCAGCCCGGGCGGGGTCGGAGGCAATCAGCCCCAGCATTTT
TRBV5-1,TRBJ2-7,many,TRBD2,CASSWGTSGSYEQYF,TGCGCCAGCAGCTGGGGGACTAGCGGGAGTTACGAGCAGTACTTC
TRBV9,TRBJ2-3,many,TRBD2,CASSVGGGGADTQYF,TGTGCCAGCAGCGTAGGCGGGGGGGGCGCAGATACGCAGTATTTT
TRBV19,TRBJ2-7,once,TRBD1,CASSTPGQLYEQYF,TGTGCCAGTAGTACCCCGGGACAGCTCTACGAGCAGTACTTC
TRBV20-1,TRBJ1-6,medium-sized,TRBD1,CSASGGTSYNSPLHF,TGCAGTGCTTCAGGGGGCACGTCCTATAATTCACCCCTCCACTTT
TRBV6-5,TRBJ2-7,.,.,CASSQAGVYEQYF,TGTGCCAGCAGCCAAGCCGGGGTATACGAGCAGTACTTC
TRBV10-2,TRBJ2-1,.,.,CASSELTGDRYNEQFF,TGCGCCAGCAGTGAGTTGACGGGAGACCGTTACAATGAGCAGTTCTTC
TRBV19,TRBJ1-2,.,.,CASSIKGGGYGYTF,TGTGCCAGTAGTATTAAGGGGGGGGGCTATGGCTACACCTTC
TRBV29-1,TRBJ1-1,.,.,CSVDAGVSSMNTEAFF,TGCAGCGTTGACGCAGGGGTCTCTTCCATGAACACTGAAGCTTTCTTT
TRBV19,TRBJ1-6,many,.,CASSGGPLNNSPLHF,TGTGCTTCAAGTGGGGGGCCCTTGAATAATTCACCCCTCCACTTT
TRBV25-1,TRBJ2-7,.,.,CASTLGEGLEQYF,TGTGCCAGCACCCTGGGAGAGGGGCTCGAGCAGTACTTC
TRBV6-5,TRBJ1-4,.,.,CASSSPSNATNEKLFF,TGTGCCAGCAGTTCCCCCTCTAATGCGACTAATGAAAAACTGTTTTTT
TRBV15,TRBJ1-1,many,.,CATRTKGPKVTEAFF,TGTGCCACCAGAACCAAGGGACCAAAGGTCACTGAAGCTTTCTTT
TRBV7-6,TRBJ1-2,.,.,CAAEGRFHSYGNGYTF,TGTGCCGCAGAGGGGCGGTTCCACAGTTATGGAAATGGCTACACCTTC
TRBV7-9,TRBJ1-2,many,.,CASSLGQEIYGYTF,TGTGCCAGCAGCTTAGGACAGGAGATCTATGGCTACACCTTC
TRBV20-1,TRBJ2-2,.,TRBD2,CSARGFGLAGNTGELFF,TGCAGTGCTAGAGGTTTTGGACTAGCGGGAAACACCGGGGAGCTGTTTTTT
TRBV10-3,TRBJ1-2,many,.,CAISESSVYGYTF,TGTGCCATCAGTGAGTCATCAGTATATGGCTACACCTTC
TRBV6-5,TRBJ2-2,.,.,CASRPGGQTYEQYFGELFF,.
TRBV27,TRBJ1-5,few,.,CASSLSISSNQPQHF,TGTGCCAGCAGTCTCAGTATTTCCAGCAATCAGCCCCAGCATTTT
TRBV25-1,TRBJ1-4,medium-sized,.,CASSEYEGWGATNEKLFF,TGTGCCAGCAGTGAATACGAGGGATGGGGAGCAACTAATGAAAAACTGTTTTTT
TRBV19,TRBJ2-1,many,TRBD1,CASSMNRGLDNEQFF,TGTGCCAGTAGTATGAACAGGGGGCTAGACAATGAGCAGTTCTTC
TRBV6-5,TRBJ2-1,.,TRBD2,CASRLGTSDYNEQFF,TGTGCCAGCAGATTAGGGACTAGCGACTACAATGAGCAGTTCTTC
TRBV25-1,TRBJ1-2,.,.,CASSEGANYGYTF,TGTGCCAGCAGTGAGGGGGCTAACTATGGCTACACCTTC
TRBV5-4,TRBJ1-1,.,TRBD1,CASRTGTADTEAFF,TGTGCCAGCAGGACCGGGACAGCGGACACTGAAGCTTTCTTT
TRBV19,TRBJ1-4,few,TRBD1,CASSIGGQSNEKLFF,TGTGCCAGTAGTATAGGGGGACAGTCGAATGAAAAACTGTTTTTT
TRBV6-2/TRBV6-3,TRBJ2-3,few,.,CASSYVGLTDTQYF,TGTGCCAGCAGTTACGTGGGTCTAACGGATACGCAGTATTTT
TRBV7-6,TRBJ2-7,few,.,CASSLAGSDEQYF,TGTGCCAGCAGCTTAGCAGGGAGCGACGAGCAGTACTTC
TRBV5-5,TRBJ1-5,.,.,CASSLGQVGGQPQHF,TGTGCCAGCAGCTTGGGACAGGTAGGGGGTCAGCCCCAGCATTTT
TRBV5-1,TRBJ2-5,.,TRBD1,CASSLEQGQGQETQYF,TGCGCCAGCAGCTTGGAACAGGGACAGGGTCAGGAGACCCAGTACTTC
TRBV29-1,TRBJ1-1,.,.,CSLSRQMNTEAFF,TGCAGCCTTAGTCGTCAGATGAACACTGAAGCTTTCTTT
TRBV15,TRBJ1-2,.,.,CATSKGAAISYGYTF,TGTGCCACCAGCAAGGGCGCAGCTATAAGCTATGGCTACACCTTC
TRBV28,TRBJ1-2,many,.,CASSSSQQWDGYTF,TGTGCCAGCAGCTCCTCCCAGCAGTGGGATGGCTACACCTTC
TRBV20-1,TRBJ2-3,once,TRBD2,CSARSGRAPDTQYF,TGCAGTGCCAGAAGCGGGAGGGCCCCAGATACGCAGTATTTT
TRBV7-3,TRBJ2-3,.,TRBD2,CASSSNGGEGLTDTQYF,TGTGCCAGCAGCTCCAATGGGGGGGAGGGCCTCACAGATACGCAGTATTTT
TRBV20-1,TRBJ2-6,.,.,CSFYICSAREIMAPSGANVLTF,.
TRBV20-1,TRBJ2-7,.,TRBD1,CSARDPPRQGAGSYEQYF,TGCAGTGCTAGAGACCCGCCTAGACAGGGGGCGGGTTCCTACGAGCAGTACTTC
TRBV20-1,TRBJ2-5,.,TRBD1,CSARPRDRGETQYF,TGCAGTGCTAGGCCGCGGGACAGGGGGGAGACCCAGTACTTC
TRBV20-1,TRBJ2-7,medium-sized,.,CSARGQTLMTYEQYF,TGCAGTGCTAGAGGGCAGACTTTGATGACCTACGAGCAGTACTTC
TRBV24-1,TRBJ1-5,.,.,CATSGGMGQPQHF,TGTGCCACCAGTGGGGGTATGGGGCAGCCCCAGCATTTT
TRBV29-1,TRBJ2-7,many,TRBD2,CSVGGLAGFYEQYF,TGCAGCGTAGGGGGACTAGCGGGATTCTACGAGCAGTACTTC
TRBV10-3,TRBJ1-2,.,.,CAITMDPNTEAFFGQGAGGYTF,.
TRBV28,TRBJ2-7,.,.,CASRGGGGYEQYF,TGTGCCAGCAGAGGTGGGGGCGGCTACGAGCAGTACTTC
TRBV7-9,TRBJ1-2,.,TRBD1,CASSPKTGYGYTF,TGTGCCAGCAGCCCTAAGACAGGGTATGGCTACACCTTC
TRBV7-9,TRBJ2-5,once,.,CASSLALNQETQYF,TGTGCCAGCAGCTTGGCCCTCAACCAAGAGACCCAGTACTTC
TRBV3-1,TRBJ1-6,once,.,CASSQDTVRGRGNSPLHF,TGTGCCAGCAGCCAAGATACTGTTAGGGGAAGGGGTAATTCACCCCTCCACTTT
TRBV9,TRBJ2-7,many,TRBD2,CASSPGGGAHEQYF,TGTGCCAGCAGCCCGGGCGGGGGGGCTCACGAGCAGTACTTC
TRBV12-3/TRBV12-4,TRBJ1-4,.,.,CASSLEGLGYNEKLFF,TGTGCCAGCAGTTTAGAGGGACTCGGTTACAATGAAAAACTGTTTTTT
TRBV10-1,TRBJ1-2,few,.,CASSEYRDGGYTF,TGCGCCAGCAGTGAGTATCGGGACGGAGGCTACACCTTC